The clone carrying this TCR beta chain is classed as medium-sized by frequency. The antigen is not known. The read ends 3 residues early relative to the CDR3; the germline J gene fills the gap. This sample is part of a study of T cells in women clearing cervical HPV infection. Overall study results and limits: Controls had more TRBV6-7 (approximately 0.15%) than cases (around 0.11%). CIN3+ cases had significantly higher TCR repertoire richness than controls, but evenness did not differ.

Germline V gene lookup returns CDR1 SGHTA and CDR2 FQGNSA. The CDR3 is 13 residues long. Here immunoSEQ multiplex PCR was the method, and the copy in TCRdb shows in-frame clones only, minus some. The sample totals 15,000 to 20,000 clones. This TCR derives from a woman aged 18-70 years with a cervical HPV16 infection that either progressed to CIN3+ or cleared (not recorded which). Sequencing input: blood buffy coat. V usage is TRBV7-2 and J usage is TRBJ1-2; 8 nucleotides match TRBD1. The CDR3 loop is CASSHSQGAGYTF. CDR3 bases read: TGTGCCAGCAGCCATTCCCAGGGGGCCGGC.